A selection of T cell receptor beta chains follows, all from one sample in a study of blood T cell repertoires in COVID-19. The table came from immunoSEQ multiplex PCR; TCRdb's copy has only in-frame clones and leaves some out. The repertoire has approximately 240,000 clones, approximately 90% of them found once; the top ten carry more than 10%. The material sequenced was peripheral blood. These receptors all stem from a young woman who had recovered from COVID-19. Both conserved end residues are part of each CDR3.

TRBV11-1	13	TRBJ2-7	CASSPRTGDEQYF
TRBV13	14	TRBJ2-7	CASSLGQGAYEQYF
TRBV7-2	16	TRBJ1-5	CASSLSTGAPNQPQHF
TRBV10-3	13	TRBJ2-7	CAISEAVTYEQYF
TRBV4-3	18	TRBJ2-4	CASSQEVWGTSGKNIQYF
TRBV6-2/TRBV6-3	16	TRBJ2-3	CASSYDLAGGSDTQYF
TRBV6-2/TRBV6-3	18	TRBJ2-7	CASSYSISDMDIAYEQYF
TRBV5-1	17	TRBJ2-3	CASSLGIPLPSADTQYF
TRBV28	16	TRBJ2-1	CASTREGVSSYNEQFF
TRBV6-5	14	TRBJ2-1	CASSWGQGYNEQFF
TRBV6-5	15	TRBJ1-5	CASSPNHRDDQPQHF
TRBV7-9	13	TRBJ2-7	CASSLHSRGEQYF
TRBV6-5	10	TRBJ1-2	CATQSYGYTF
TRBV6-2/TRBV6-3	16	TRBJ2-1	CASSQPSTISYNEQFF
TRBV30	14	TRBJ2-4	CAWSNRDSKNIQYF
TRBV12-3/TRBV12-4	11	TRBJ1-2	CASGTDYGYTF
TRBV11-1	13	TRBJ1-1	CASSRTDSTEAFF
TRBV29-1	17	TRBJ1-1	CSRSPGTGESKVTEAFF
TRBV11-2	14	TRBJ1-1	CASSLGGRRGQAFF
TRBV9	13	TRBJ2-1	CASSKLSSVEQFF
TRBV27	13	TRBJ1-5	CASSLDLSQPQHF
TRBV5-6	12	TRBJ2-7	CASSLWAREQYF
TRBV7-7	11	TRBJ2-2	CASSDYGELFF
TRBV29-1	16	TRBJ2-7	CSVDGGVNGSSYEQYF
TRBV19	15	TRBJ2-3	CASSIREGHTDTQYF
TRBV30	17	TRBJ2-3	CAASGLAGVIFTDTQYF
TRBV9	14	TRBJ2-7	CASSPAVYAYEQYF
TRBV19	14	TRBJ2-7	CASSIGAGVHEQYF
TRBV7-2	15	TRBJ2-5	CASSLGTSRKETQYF
TRBV5-6	15	TRBJ1-2	CASSLPGILVYGYTF
TRBV11-1	14	TRBJ2-7	CASSPPGSLYEQYF
TRBV7-2	15	TRBJ2-7	CASSSSGLAVYEQYF
TRBV5-6	12	TRBJ2-7	CASSLAEAEQYF
TRBV19	15	TRBJ1-2	CASSILAGDHYGYTF
TRBV27	15	TRBJ1-4	CASSHRDSFNEKLFF
TRBV13	14	TRBJ2-2	CASSLAGGTGELFF
TRBV7-9	17	TRBJ2-2	CASSLPQGDIWTGELFF
TRBV12-3/TRBV12-4	10	TRBJ1-2	CATRLNGYTF
TRBV7-2	14	TRBJ1-3	CASSYQGSGNTIYF
TRBV21-1	13	TRBJ2-5	CASSNRVGETQYF
TRBV5-1	17	TRBJ1-1	CASSLATLEGMNTEAFF
TRBV5-1	16	TRBJ1-2	CASSLGTGREGYGYTF
TRBV6-5	14	TRBJ2-2	CASSRFTNTGELFF
TRBV9	14	TRBJ1-2	CASSAGQGHYGYTF
TRBV30	17	TRBJ2-1	CAWSPNLLAGFYNEQFF
TRBV6-5	15	TRBJ1-1	CAILTGGGSYTEAFF
TRBV4-3	18	TRBJ2-1	CASSPRWLAGGPYNEQFF
TRBV11-1	15	TRBJ2-7	CASSSGTSGIYEQYF
TRBV5-1	15	TRBJ2-5	CASSLGAGYQETQYF
TRBV7-2	13	TRBJ2-7	CASSSLGSYEQYF
TRBV9	15	TRBJ2-5	CASTSGQGVQETQYF
TRBV14	14	TRBJ1-2	CASSQGPATYGYTF
TRBV20-1	11	TRBJ1-2	CSAVAVDGYTF
TRBV6-2/TRBV6-3	15	TRBJ1-5	CASSSNDRGNQPQHF
TRBV18	18	TRBJ1-1	CASSPFSQQGLLITEAFF
TRBV9	15	TRBJ2-1	CASSVDAGYSHEQFF
TRBV19	17	TRBJ2-6	CASSATGTGSGANVLTF